Listed below are T cell receptor beta chains from one sample, sequenced in a study of blood T cell repertoires in COVID-19. The protocol was immunoSEQ multiplex PCR, while the TCRdb copy is restricted to in-frame clones and leaves out a portion. The sample yields more than 250,000 clones, approximately 87% seen once. Sequenced input: PBMCs or T cells enriched from blood (not recorded which). These receptor sequences come from a woman aged 25 to 39 who had recovered from COVID-19. Each CDR3 is given with its conserved first and last residue. The order of the fields is CDR3 protein, CDR3 DNA, D gene, clone size, CDR3 length, J gene, V gene. A D gene is named only where the DNA matches it firmly. The size field is filled for only some rows; it gives once, few, many or a size class.

CASSPRQGRDEKLFF,TGCGCCAGCAGCCCCAGACAGGGCCGGGATGAAAAACTGTTTTTT,TRBD1,.,15,TRBJ1-4,TRBV5-1
CATSADGGGTDTQYF,TGTGCCACCTCCGCGGATGGAGGTGGCACAGATACGCAGTATTTT,.,.,15,TRBJ2-3,TRBV15
CASSLQAVGYEQYF,TGTGCCAGCAGCTTACAGGCCGTTGGGTACGAGCAGTACTTC,.,few,14,TRBJ2-7,TRBV7-2
CASSPTGTFYNSPLHF,TGTGCCAGCAGCCCTACCGGGACTTTTTATAATTCACCCCTCCACTTT,.,.,16,TRBJ1-6,TRBV6-2/TRBV6-3
CASSYNGGETQYF,TGTGCCAGCAGTTACAATGGGGGGGAGACCCAGTACTTC,.,.,13,TRBJ2-5,TRBV6-2/TRBV6-3
CASSYSTGREKLFF,TGTGCCAGCAGTTACTCAACAGGGCGGGAAAAACTGTTTTTT,.,.,14,TRBJ1-4,TRBV6-5
CASSTPGLSYEQYF,TGTGCCAGTAGTACTCCAGGGCTATCCTACGAGCAGTACTTC,.,.,14,TRBJ2-7,TRBV19
CASSPSPAGVNNEQFF,TGTGCCAGCAGTCCTAGTCCAGCGGGGGTTAACAATGAGCAGTTCTTC,TRBD2,.,16,TRBJ2-1,TRBV2
CASTGQGMEQYF,TGTGCCAGCACCGGACAGGGGATGGAGCAGTACTTC,TRBD1,.,12,TRBJ2-7,TRBV6-5
CASSQGPAYGYTF,TGTGCCAGCAGCCAGGGGCCGGCTTATGGCTACACCTTC,.,.,13,TRBJ1-2,TRBV7-3
CATQQGWADTQYF,TGTGCCACTCAACAGGGATGGGCAGATACGCAGTATTTT,.,.,13,TRBJ2-3,TRBV24-1
CASTGLDSVEGYTF,TGTGCCAGCACGGGGTTAGATTCCGTTGAAGGCTACACCTTC,.,few,14,TRBJ1-2,TRBV2
CASSLNRVNEQFF,TGTGCCAGCAGTCTTAACAGGGTCAATGAGCAGTTCTTC,.,.,13,TRBJ2-1,TRBV12-3/TRBV12-4
CASSQDPGTGLQYF,TGTGCCAGCAGCCAAGATCCCGGGACAGGGTTGCAGTACTTC,TRBD1,.,14,TRBJ2-7,TRBV4-2
CASSFQGSGGRNEQFF,TGTGCCAGCAGCTTCCAAGGAAGCGGGGGTAGGAATGAGCAGTTCTTC,TRBD2,.,16,TRBJ2-1,TRBV7-3
CASSVDSSSGNTIYF,TGTGCCAGCAGTGTTGACAGTTCCTCTGGAAACACCATATATTTT,.,.,15,TRBJ1-3,TRBV5-8
CAIPGCNQPQHF,TGTGCCATCCCGGGGTGCAATCAGCCCCAGCATTTT,.,.,12,TRBJ1-5,TRBV9
CASSQVGRVGTEAFF,TGTGCCAGCAGCCAAGTCGGCAGGGTGGGCACTGAAGCTTTCTTT,.,.,15,TRBJ1-1,TRBV3-1/TRBV3-2
CASSPDRIYGYTF,TGTGCCAGCAGTCCTGATAGAATCTATGGCTACACCTTC,.,.,13,TRBJ1-2,TRBV12-3/TRBV12-4
CASSPPRGRSYNEQFF,TGTGCCAGCAGCCCCCCTCGGGGGAGGTCATACAATGAGCAGTTCTTC,.,once,16,TRBJ2-1,TRBV4-2
CASSPKAGGYGNTIYF,TGTGCCAGCAGTCCAAAGGCAGGGGGCTATGGAAACACCATATATTTT,TRBD1,.,16,TRBJ1-3,TRBV28
CASSALGQANEKLFF,TGTGCCAGCAGTGCACTGGGACAGGCGAATGAAAAACTGTTTTTT,TRBD1,.,15,TRBJ1-4,TRBV2
CASSPREFNQAVKTEAFF,TGTGCCAGCAGCCCCCGAGAGTTCAATCAGGCAGTGAAGACTGAAGCTTTCTTT,.,.,18,TRBJ1-1,TRBV7-3
CASSPGSGYSNQPQHF,TGTGCCAGCAGCCCTGGGTCAGGGTATAGCAATCAGCCCCAGCATTTT,.,.,16,TRBJ1-5,TRBV7-2
CASSPGQFPPGNTIYF,TGTGCCAGCAGCCCCGGACAGTTCCCTCCTGGAAACACCATATATTTT,.,.,16,TRBJ1-3,TRBV3-1/TRBV3-2
CASSSRFRLAGDTDTQYF,TGTGCCAGCAGCTCGAGGTTCCGACTAGCGGGGGACACAGATACGCAGTATTTT,TRBD2,.,18,TRBJ2-3,TRBV5-6
CASSQGTDLSYGYTF,TGTGCCAGCTCACAGGGGACAGATCTGTCCTATGGCTACACCTTC,TRBD1,.,15,TRBJ1-2,TRBV18
CASSQITDYGYTF,TGTGCCAGCAGCCAGATCACCGACTATGGCTACACCTTC,.,few,13,TRBJ1-2,TRBV7-9
CASSVGSRSSYNEQFF,TGTGCCAGCAGCGTAGGTAGCCGAAGCTCCTACAATGAGCAGTTCTTC,.,.,16,TRBJ2-1,TRBV9
CASTRSSGSGANVLTF,TGTGCCAGCACGCGGTCCTCAGGGTCTGGGGCCAACGTCCTGACTTTC,.,.,16,TRBJ2-6,TRBV5-4
CASSPRRDQPQHF,TGTGCCAGCAGTCCCAGGCGGGATCAGCCCCAGCATTTT,.,.,13,TRBJ1-5,TRBV6-5